The following is a T cell receptor (beta chain) sequence with its context. This clonotype showed up many times. The antigen this receptor binds is unknown. Base qualities are not at hand, and no much larger clone is one base apart. The sample belongs to a study of identical twins (dated by TCRdb to about 2016). For the study in its entirety: To test whether fetal clonotypes persist, this study deep-sequenced TCR alpha and beta repertoires from monozygotic twins, from unrelated adults of various ages, and from cord blood. Replicate twin experiments were performed at different times using different library preparation protocols to rule out contamination.

Overall study outcomes, separate from this receptor: Invariant T cells such as MAIT and iNKT could partly confound zero-insertion analyses, though diverse VJ usage argued against this for most clonotypes. A weaker excess of twin sharing was found in beta out-of-frame sequences because the signal-to-noise ratio was lowered by fewer shared sequences. In monozygotic twins, recombination models systematically underestimated out-of-frame TCR alpha sharing, but the models matched the sharing seen between unrelated individuals. Compared with coincidental sharing between unrelated individuals, out-of-frame TCR alpha sequences shared between twins showed an excess of sequences with low generation probability. Because the same donors could not be followed over many years, the conclusions depended on cross-sectional statistical analysis. Fewer insertions were carried by abundant cord blood beta clonotypes; a weaker similar trend was observed in young adult naive repertoires, while no such trend was observed in memory repertoires.

The method behind the library was 5' RACE. Sequencing used an Illumina HiSeq 2000. A universal primer binding site was added through template switching, and the final cDNA carried a unique molecular identifier so that TCR cDNA molecules could be counted accurately. Specific primers in the conserved constant-segment region were used to synthesize first-strand cDNA for TCR alpha and beta chains. Each cDNA library was double barcoded, with a SMART-Mk sample barcode plus Illumina barcodes, to control for contamination. TruSeq adapter sequences and Illumina sample barcodes were added in two successive PCR steps. TCR alpha and beta cDNA libraries were sequenced on the Illumina HiSeq platform with custom primers. In the source study's methods: Unique molecular identifiers were extracted from raw reads with MiGEC, and CDR3 positions were determined with MiXCR. Recombination models were inferred per individual with the repgenHMM and IGoR tools using an EM algorithm. Shared clonotype analysis was performed with the tcR package in R, normalizing sharing by the product of cloneset sizes. To study raw recombination without the effects of thymic and clonal selection, out-of-frame nonproductive sequences were analyzed. The raw public data were reprocessed by TCRdb itself: fastp quality trimming at Q25, MiXCR clonotype calling, in-frame beta chains only. Here each entry gathers all rows of one CDR3 protein and keeps the most common genes and DNA. The V and J calls were determined by TCRdb, not by the authors. The sample contains fewer than 900,000 distinct CDR3 sequences, 15% to 20% of them found a single time. Of the sample, over 10% is held by the ten largest clones.

Only healthy Caucasian donors were included. The twin cohort consisted of three pairs of female monozygotic twins, all aged about 18 to 29 years. RNA for TCR libraries was isolated from peripheral blood mononuclear cells. V gives up 6 bases and J gives up 6 bases, and the segment between their germline ends measures 12 bases. CDR3 length: 13 amino acids, cysteine to phenylalanine. Only the CDR3 DNA is retained, 39 bases long and in frame from the first base. The same specimen was also included in a second study, on T cells expressing NK-cell markers. Drawing on the second study: TCR beta-chain repertoires were profiled in sorted CD3+CD56+NKG2C+, CD3+CD56+NKG2C- and CD3+CD56-NKG2C+ T-cell subsets from eight donors. Of the eight sequenced donors, seven were found to be HCMV-seropositive and one was found to be HCMV-seronegative. In several experiments an anti-gammadeltaTCR antibody was added to restrict sorting to alphabetaTCR-expressing T cells. In more than five donors, the dominant CD3+CD56+NKG2C+ clonotypes were found to rank among the top 10 CD8+ clonotypes and to make up about 1.0-7.5% of CD8+ T cells. Those dominant clonotypes were again the most abundant among CD3+CD56-NKG2C+ cells in a handful of donors, at roughly 25-60.1%. Whether the expanded NKG2C-expressing T cell clones were specific for HCMV antigens remained unclear. Randomly selected healthy volunteers, three men and five women, were used as the eight sequenced donors. A commercial ELISA kit detecting HCMV-specific IgG in serum was used to determine HCMV serostatus. Bulk peripheral blood T-cell repertoires were additionally sequenced from unsorted PBMC for over 5 donors. Reads were demultiplexed and grouped by UMI with MIGEC, and clonotypes were assembled and quantified with MiTCR. To exclude erroneous sequences, only TCR cDNA sequences supported by at least two reads were retained. The tcR package was used for downstream repertoire analysis, and clonotypes were matched between fractions using CDR3 nucleotide sequence together with V segment. VDJmatch was used to annotate antigen specificity against VDJdb, with one amino acid substitution allowed in CDR3.

Rearrangement joined TRBV12-3 or TRBV12-4 to TRBJ2-1; possibly the D gene is TRBD2, per 5 matching bases. This TCR came from a woman under 30 in good health. Sequenced sample: PBMCs. In nucleotide form, the sequence is TGTGCCAGCAGCTCTTCTACTAGCAATGAGCAGTTCTTC. This yields the protein CASSSSTSNEQFF.